One sample yielded the 13 T cell receptor beta chains listed below, sequenced in a study of blood T cell repertoires in COVID-19. Some clones are missing from TCRdb's copy, which holds only in-frame ones; the method was immunoSEQ multiplex PCR. The table lists around 260,000 clones, over 80% of them singletons. Sequencing input: peripheral blood. All receptors come from a woman aged 40-49 years who had recovered from COVID-19.

This chain connects TRBV4-2 to TRBJ2-1; D possibly corresponds to TRBD1 (6 bases). Germline assignment: CDR1 LGHNA and CDR2 YNFKEQ. The V end lost 4 bases, the J end lost 7 bases, and 14 bases lay between the germline ends. CDR3 length: 14 residues. CDR3 sequence (DNA): TGTGCCAGCAGCCCACAGGGTATTGGGAATGAGCAGTTCTTC. This translates into CASSPQGIGNEQFF.

The CDR3 sequence: CASSLGTGRFGTQYF. The CDR3 DNA reads TGTGCCAGCAGCTTGGGGACAGGGAGGTTCGGGACCCAGTACTTC. This chain links TRBV7-6 with TRBJ2-5; 9 bases are a match to TRBD1. Germline assignment: CDR1 SGHVS and CDR2 FNYEAQ. CDR3 length: 15 residues. V shed 3 bases and J 7 bases; nucleotides not matched to a gene: 9.

CDR3 in DNA: TGTGCCAGCAGCACGACAGGGGCCTTCTTT. Its translation: CASSTTGAFF. The chain links TRBV7-9 to TRBJ1-1; TRBD1 agrees at 8 bases. The germline CDR1 and CDR2 sequences are SEHNR and FQNEAQ (reference sequence). This CDR3 is built from 10 residues. Losses at the gene ends were 5 bases for V and 14 bases for J; bases not matched to a gene: 4.

This chain connects TRBV3-1 (or the pseudogene TRBV3-2) to TRBJ1-5, with unresolved D. Germline CDR1 LGHDT, CDR2 YNNKEL (reference sequence). This CDR3 has 16 amino acids. The germline V and J ends were trimmed by 1 base and 6 bases, with 16 bases remaining between them. Here the CDR3 DNA reads TGTGCCAGCAGCCAAGTACGTGGCCGGGTCAGTCAGCCCCAGCATTTT. Protein sequence: CASSQVRGRVSQPQHF.

A note on this clone: Other DNA sequences in the sample encode the same CDR3. V gene TRBV5-1 combines with J gene TRBJ1-1; the D gene is possibly TRBD1 (5 bases). Trimming pared 0 bases from V and 4 bases from J, leaving 10 bases between. Germline V CDR1 and CDR2: SGHRS, YFSETQ. The length of the CDR3 is 14 residues. CDR3 amino acids: CASSLGQGGTEAFF. In nucleotides, the CDR3 is TGCGCCAGCAGCTTGGGGCAGGGAGGCACTGAAGCTTTCTTT.

This clone came up once. The genes are TRBV6-5 and TRBJ2-5; D unclear. The V gene's germline CDR1 is MNHEY and CDR2 SVGAGI. The CDR3 sequence is 13 residues long. V was shortened by 0 bases and J by 11 bases, with 13 bases between the two germline ends. CDR3 sequence: CASSYSLGPPQYF. In DNA, the CDR3 is TGTGCCAGCAGTTACTCCCTAGGCCCACCACAGTACTTC.

J is TRBJ1-2 and V is TRBV20-1; D is undetermined. CDR1 and CDR2 from the germline V gene are DFQATT and SNEGSKA (reference sequence). The CDR3 is 12 residues long. V lost 3 bases, J lost 8 bases, and 13 bases lay in between. The CDR3 DNA reads TGCAGTGCTAGTTGGCAGGCGGGGGGCTACACCTTC. Its protein is CSASWQAGGYTF.

For the CDR3, the DNA is TGTGCCAGCAGCGTAGCTCCGGGGGAAGGAGGCTACACCTTC. Amino acid sequence: CASSVAPGEGGYTF. The rearrangement joins TRBV9 to TRBJ1-2, with TRBD1 as a possible D gene (5 bases). The CDR3 runs to 14 residues. Between the trimmed V and J ends, which lost 0 bases and 8 bases, there was a span of 14 bases. Per germline, CDR1 SGDLS and CDR2 YYNGEE.

The chain recombines TRBV6-5 with TRBJ1-1, with TRBD1 matching over 7 bases. Per the germline V gene, CDR1 is MNHEY and CDR2 is SVGAGI. The V and J ends lost 7 bases and 4 bases, in that order; junction bases with no gene match: 6. CDR3 length: 13 residues. CDR3 region: CASNDRVGTEAFF. The CDR3 region has the DNA TGTGCCAGCAACGACAGGGTGGGCACTGAAGCTTTCTTT.

V is TRBV5-1 and J is TRBJ2-7; 10 bases are shared with TRBD1. Trimming took 4 bases from V and 2 from J; bases not matched to a gene: 3. This CDR3 region has 14 residues. Looked up from germline, CDR1 is SGHRS and CDR2 is YFSETQ. The CDR3 DNA reads as TGCGCCAGCAGCCATGGACAGGGGGCCTACGAGCAGTACTTC. Its protein is CASSHGQGAYEQYF.

The CDR3 here is CAPAEVLNEQYF. In DNA form, the CDR3 reads TGCGCCCCAGCGGAGGTTCTCAACGAGCAGTACTTC. The rearrangement joins TRBV23-1 to TRBJ2-7; the D gene is possibly TRBD2 (5 bases). TRBV23-1 counts as an open reading frame of uncertain function. V lost 11 bases and J lost 5, with 16 bases in between. This CDR3 region has 12 residues.

This sequence joins TRBV7-8 and TRBJ1-5; D is unresolved. V lost 0 bases and J 6 bases, leaving 6 bases between the germline ends. The CDR3 is made up of 13 amino acids. Germline V lookup: CDR1 SGHVS, CDR2 FQNEAQ. CDR3 loop: CASSLASSQPQHF. CDR3 sequence (DNA): TGTGCCAGCAGCTTAGCGTCGTCTCAGCCCCAGCATTTT.

The V and J genes are TRBV4-1 and TRBJ1-2; D uncertain. There are 13 residues in the CDR3. Germline V gene lookup returns CDR1 MGHRA and CDR2 YSYEKL. The germline V and J ends were trimmed by 0 bases and 8 bases, with 10 bases remaining between them. The CDR3 loop is CASSQDPSGGYTF. The CDR3 coding sequence is TGCGCCAGCAGCCAAGACCCGTCGGGAGGCTACACCTTC.